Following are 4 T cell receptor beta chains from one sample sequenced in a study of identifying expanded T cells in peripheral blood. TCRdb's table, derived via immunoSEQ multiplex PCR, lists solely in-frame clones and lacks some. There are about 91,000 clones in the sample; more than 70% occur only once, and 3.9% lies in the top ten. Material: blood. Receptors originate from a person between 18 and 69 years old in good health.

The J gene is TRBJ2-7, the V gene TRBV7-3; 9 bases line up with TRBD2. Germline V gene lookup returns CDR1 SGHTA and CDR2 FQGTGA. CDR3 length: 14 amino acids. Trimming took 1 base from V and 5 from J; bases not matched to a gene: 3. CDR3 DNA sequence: TGTGCCAGCAGCTTAATGGGGACTAGCAACGAGCAGTACTTC. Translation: CASSLMGTSNEQYF.

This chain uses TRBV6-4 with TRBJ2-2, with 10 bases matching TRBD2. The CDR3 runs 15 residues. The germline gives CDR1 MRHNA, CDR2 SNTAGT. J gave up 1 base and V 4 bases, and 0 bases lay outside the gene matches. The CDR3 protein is CASSGTSGNTGELFF. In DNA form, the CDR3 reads TGTGCCAGCAGTGGGACTAGCGGGAACACCGGGGAGCTGTTTTTT.

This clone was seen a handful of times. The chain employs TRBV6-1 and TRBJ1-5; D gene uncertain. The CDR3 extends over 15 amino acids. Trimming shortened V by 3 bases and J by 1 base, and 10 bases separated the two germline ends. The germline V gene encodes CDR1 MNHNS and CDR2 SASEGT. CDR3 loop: CASSDDMGSNQPQHF. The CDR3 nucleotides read TGTGCCAGCAGTGACGACATGGGAAGCAATCAGCCCCAGCATTTT.

The CDR3 region has the DNA TGTGCCAGCAGTAGAGACACAGATACGCAGTATTTT. This codes for CASSRDTDTQYF. V usage is TRBV25-1 and J usage is TRBJ2-3; D gene ambiguous. V was trimmed by 5 bases and J by 2 bases, leaving 5 bases between them. This CDR3 comprises 12 residues. CDR1 and CDR2 from the germline V gene are MGHDK and SYGVNS.